The sequence of this T cell receptor beta chain was determined in a study of Ad26.COV2.S vaccination and SARS-CoV-2 variants. Study information: Ad26.COV2.S arm of COV1001 included the donor. Intramuscular Ad26.COV2.S at 5x10^10 or 1x10^11 viral particles.

Study results and caveats: Non-spike TCR breadth showed similarity between vaccine and placebo recipients.

In the case of this clone: What it recognizes is unknown.

Treatment denoted: 15 to 20 received Ad26.COV2.S at low or high dose, single or two shots; five or six received placebo; per-sample allocation not given. After the first vaccine or placebo injection, samples were drawn on day 63. Germline CDR1 is SNHLY and CDR2 is FYNNEI. The CDR3 consists of 14 residues. V dropped 7 bases and J dropped 5 bases, with 14 bases sitting between them. Sequenced by immunoSEQ multiplex PCR; TCRdb stores in-frame clones only, minus some. The data contain about 350,000 clones, about 88% of them seen just once; the ten biggest clones take up around 6.6%. The sequenced sample was peripheral blood, obtained in a trial of Ad26.COV2.S vaccine versus placebo. The chain has TRBV2 and TRBJ2-2; D gene uncertain. The TCR originated in a person between 18 and 65 years old who received the Ad26.COV2.S COVID-19 vaccine or a placebo. The CDR3 DNA follows: TGTGCCAGCACCCCCCGAGAATGGACCGGGGAGCTGTTTTTT. The encoded protein is CASTPREWTGELFF.